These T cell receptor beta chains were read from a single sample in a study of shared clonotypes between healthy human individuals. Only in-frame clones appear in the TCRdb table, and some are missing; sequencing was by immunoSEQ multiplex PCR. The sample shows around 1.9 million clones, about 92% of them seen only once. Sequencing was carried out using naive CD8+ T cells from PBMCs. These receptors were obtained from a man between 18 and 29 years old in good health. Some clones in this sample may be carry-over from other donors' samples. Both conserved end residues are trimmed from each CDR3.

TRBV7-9	ASSLTGSPLETQY
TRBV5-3	ARSCAGTSGSYEQY
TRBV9	ASSVAGGARELF
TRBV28	ASRIGQGVNEKLF
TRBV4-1	ASSHDPWTSGTHEQY
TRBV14	ASSKVTSGRYEQY
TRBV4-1	ASSQYLAGEENEQF
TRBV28	ASSFQVPYEQY
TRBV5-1	ASRGAGEPPRDTQY
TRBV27	ASTTRTSGPPWTQY
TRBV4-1	ASSQDGLGATNEKLF
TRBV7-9	ASSSTVDTGELF
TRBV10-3	AISAQGRGEKLF
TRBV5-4	ASSLDRGLSYEQY
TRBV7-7	ASSLGQSRFSYYGYT
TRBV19	ASSIADRVYSQPQH
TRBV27	ASSYPRREGRNEQF
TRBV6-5	ASTQSLGVNTEAF
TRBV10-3	AISGLAGDQETQY
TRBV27	ASSYDRGAETQY
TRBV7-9	ASSPRPGEAF
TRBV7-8	ASSSTWWAEQETTQY
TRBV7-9	ASRSLRERPDFYGYT
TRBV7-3	ASSLTGARGYTGELF
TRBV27	ASSFGSGSNQPQH
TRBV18	ASSPVVAGDYNEQF
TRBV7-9	ASSFSDLQTNQPQH
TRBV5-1	ASSLAMGQPQH
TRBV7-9	ASSLAGLAGDNEQF
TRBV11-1	ASSLAHTAGLANYGYT
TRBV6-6	ASSSRDGYSYEQY
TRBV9	ASSVTGVNEQY
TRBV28	ASSRDRDSHEQY
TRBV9	AGDADTIY
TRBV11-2	ASSSPGNEQF
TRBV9	ASSFRDSPTGEQF
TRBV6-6	ASSYSLGQSSYEQY
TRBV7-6	ASSPGQGTQPQH
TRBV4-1	ASSQGGSPYNEQF
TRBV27	ASSQQEKQF
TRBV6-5	ASSQGGYDTEAF
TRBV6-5	ASKWRGRTNEKLF
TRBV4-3	ASSQWANEQF
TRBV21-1	ASTPGQADTGELF
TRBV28	ASSPPGRLETQY
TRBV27	AIMRTGWYETQY
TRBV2	ASIRIAGDEQY
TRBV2	ASSEIRGRDEAF
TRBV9	ASNLADFTDTQY
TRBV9	ASSVAPGVAYEQY